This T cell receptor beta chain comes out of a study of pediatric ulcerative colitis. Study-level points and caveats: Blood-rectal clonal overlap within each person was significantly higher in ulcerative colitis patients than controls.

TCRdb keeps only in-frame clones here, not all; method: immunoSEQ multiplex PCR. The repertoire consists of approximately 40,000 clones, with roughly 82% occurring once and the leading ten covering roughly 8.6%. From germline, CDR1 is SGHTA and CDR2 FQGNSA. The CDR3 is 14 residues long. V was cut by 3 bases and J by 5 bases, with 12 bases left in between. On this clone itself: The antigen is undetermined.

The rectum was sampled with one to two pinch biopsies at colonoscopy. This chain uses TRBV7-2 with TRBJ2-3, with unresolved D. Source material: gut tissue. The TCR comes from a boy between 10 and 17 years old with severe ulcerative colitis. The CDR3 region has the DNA TGTGCCAGCAGCTTCCCCTTAGACGGAGATACGCAGTATTTT. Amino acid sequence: CASSFPLDGDTQYF. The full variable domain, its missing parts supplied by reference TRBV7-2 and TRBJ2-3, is GAGVSQSPSNKVTEKGKDVELRCDPISGHTALYWYRQSLGQGLEFLIYFQGNSAPDKSGLPSDRFSAERTGGSVSTLTIQRTQQEDSAVYLCASSFPLDGDTQYFGPGTRLTVL.